These T cell receptor beta chains were read from a single sample in a study of T cells in narcolepsy. This table comes from immunoSEQ multiplex PCR, and its TCRdb copy is limited to in-frame clones, with some not included. In the table there are about 22,000 clones, about 80% of which are singletons. Sequences were obtained from memory (CD45RA-) CD4+ T cells from blood. The receptors shown here come from a human donor in good health. The CDR3 runs from the conserved cysteine through the conserved F or W. D genes are given only for firm matches. Expanded clones get a size class; other rows say once, few or many, or leave the size out.

CDR3 DNA,CDR3 protein,J gene,clone size,D gene,V gene
TGTGCCAGCAGCTTGGGGGGACATGCTGGGGCCAACGTCCTGACTTTC,CASSLGGHAGANVLTF,TRBJ2-6,NA,NA,TRBV5-4
TGTGCCAGCAGCCAGCGGGGCAATCAGCCCCAGCATTTT,CASSQRGNQPQHF,TRBJ1-5,NA,NA,TRBV14
TGTGCCAGCAGCTTGGGGACGGGCGGGGAGACCCAGTACTTC,CASSLGTGGETQYF,TRBJ2-5,NA,NA,TRBV11-3
TGCGCCAGCAGCTTGGGGGTGAATGAGCAGTTCTTC,CASSLGVNEQFF,TRBJ2-1,NA,NA,TRBV5-1
TGCGCCAGCAGTAGGGGCGACAGGGGGGACTATAATTCACCCCTCCACTTT,CASSRGDRGDYNSPLHF,TRBJ1-6,NA,TRBD1,TRBV5-1
TGTGCCAGCAGCTCGACCTTAGATACGCAGTATTTT,CASSSTLDTQYF,TRBJ2-3,NA,NA,TRBV5-6
TGCGCCAGAACCGACAGAGGGCCCGACGTCCTGACTTTC,CARTDRGPDVLTF,TRBJ2-6,NA,NA,TRBV10-1
TGTGCCAGTAGTAGGGGACCCTCATGGCCTTTATCCTACAATGAGCAGTTCTTC,CASSRGPSWPLSYNEQFF,TRBJ2-1,once,NA,TRBV19
TGTGCCAGCGGGACCCAAGAGACCCAGTACTTC,CASGTQETQYF,TRBJ2-5,NA,NA,TRBV2
TGTGCCAGCAGAGGGGGGGCGGCCAATCAGCCCCAGCATTTT,CASRGGAANQPQHF,TRBJ1-5,NA,NA,TRBV6-1
TGTGCCAGCGAATTTGGTTCCGGGAATCAGCCCCAGCATTTT,CASEFGSGNQPQHF,TRBJ1-5,NA,NA,TRBV6-1
TGTGCCAGCAGCCCGAGGACAGGGACCTATGGCTACACCTTC,CASSPRTGTYGYTF,TRBJ1-2,NA,TRBD1,TRBV7-8
TGTGCCAGCAGCCCGACAGGGGGCTCCGAGCAGTACTTC,CASSPTGGSEQYF,TRBJ2-7,once,TRBD1,TRBV6-1
TGTGCCAGCAGGGCCCGACAGGGGGGGAACACTGAAGCTTTCTTT,CASRARQGGNTEAFF,TRBJ1-1,NA,TRBD1,TRBV2
TGCGCCAGCAGCCCTAACGGGGACAGCCGCTTAAAACTGTTTTTT,CASSPNGDSRLKLFF,TRBJ1-4,once,TRBD1,TRBV5-1
TGTGCCAGCAGCCGGGACCTGGGCGGGACAGATACGCAGTATTTT,CASSRDLGGTDTQYF,TRBJ2-3,NA,NA,TRBV7-9
TGTGCCAGCAGCTACAACGCTTACGAGCAGTACTTC,CASSYNAYEQYF,TRBJ2-7,NA,NA,TRBV5-4
TGCGCCAGCAGCTTGGTCGGGCGGGGACCAGATACGCAGTATTTT,CASSLVGRGPDTQYF,TRBJ2-3,NA,NA,TRBV5-1
TGTGCAAGTCGCTTAGTCGGACGGTTTGGGACTAGCGGGGGGATTCCCTACGAGCAGTACTTC,CASRLVGRFGTSGGIPYEQYF,TRBJ2-7,NA,NA,TRBV12-2
TGTGCCAGTAGTTGGACAGCAGGAAACACCATATATTTT,CASSWTAGNTIYF,TRBJ1-3,NA,NA,TRBV19
TGCGCCAGCAGTTTGACAGGGGGCTTAGGCGGCTACACCTTC,CASSLTGGLGGYTF,TRBJ1-2,NA,TRBD1,TRBV10-2
TGCGCCAGCAGCTTGGGGACAGGGAGCTCCTACAATGAGCAGTTCTTC,CASSLGTGSSYNEQFF,TRBJ2-1,NA,TRBD1,TRBV5-1